This T cell receptor beta chain is from a study of T-cell memory formation after mild COVID-19. This CDR3 comprises 13 residues. Germline CDR1 and CDR2: MNHEY and SMNVEV (reference sequence). Trimming cost V 10 bases and J 7 bases; bases outside gene matches: 10. TCRdb analysed the 5' RACE reads with MiXCR anew, one entry per CDR3 protein. The sample consists of roughly 600,000 distinct CDR3 sequences, roughly 18% of them appearing once. The V gene is TRBV27, the J gene TRBJ1-2; TRBD1 matches 9 bases. The TCR originated in an adult woman who had mild COVID-19 (a few samples of this study predate the infection). Cell type and time point are not known. Sequencing was done on a sample of PBMCs or a T cell subset sorted from them (not recorded which). The CDR3 reads CATQTGTGSGYTF. The CDR3 DNA is TGTGCCACCCAAACCGGGACAGGGAGTGGCTACACCTTC.